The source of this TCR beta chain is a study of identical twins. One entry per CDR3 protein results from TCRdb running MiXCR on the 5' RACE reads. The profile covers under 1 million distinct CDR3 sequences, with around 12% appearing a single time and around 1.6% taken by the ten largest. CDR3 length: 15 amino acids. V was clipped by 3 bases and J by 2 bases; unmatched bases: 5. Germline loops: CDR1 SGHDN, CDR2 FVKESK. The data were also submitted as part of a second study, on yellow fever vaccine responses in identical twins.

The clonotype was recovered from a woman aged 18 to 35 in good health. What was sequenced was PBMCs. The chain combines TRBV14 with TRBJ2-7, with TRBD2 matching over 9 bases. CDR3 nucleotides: TGTGCCAGCAGCCATGCTCCTAGCGGGACCTACGAGCAGTACTTC. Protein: CASSHAPSGTYEQYF.